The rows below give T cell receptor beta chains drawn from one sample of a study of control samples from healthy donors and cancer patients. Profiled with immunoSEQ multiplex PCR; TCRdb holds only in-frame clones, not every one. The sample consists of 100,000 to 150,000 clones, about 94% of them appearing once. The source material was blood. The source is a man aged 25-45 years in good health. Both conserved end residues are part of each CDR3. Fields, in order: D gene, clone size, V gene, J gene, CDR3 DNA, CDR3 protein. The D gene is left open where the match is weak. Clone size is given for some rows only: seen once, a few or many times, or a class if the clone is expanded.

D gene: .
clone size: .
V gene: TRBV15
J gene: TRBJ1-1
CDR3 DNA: TGTGCCACCAGCAGAGATCTGATGAACACTGAAGCTTTCTTT
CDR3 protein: CATSRDLMNTEAFF

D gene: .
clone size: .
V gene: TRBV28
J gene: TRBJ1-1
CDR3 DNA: TGTGCCAGCAGTTTGGGGGTGGGGTCCGCCACTGAAGCTTTCTTT
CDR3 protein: CASSLGVGSATEAFF

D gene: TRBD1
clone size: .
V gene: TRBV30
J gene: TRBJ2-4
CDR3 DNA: TGTGCCTGGAGCCCCGGACAGGGGCAGAACATTCAGTACTTC
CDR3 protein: CAWSPGQGQNIQYF

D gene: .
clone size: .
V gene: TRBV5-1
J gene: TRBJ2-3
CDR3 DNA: TGCGCCAGCAGCACCTTTGGCGGGGACGCAGATACGCAGTATTTT
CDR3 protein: CASSTFGGDADTQYF

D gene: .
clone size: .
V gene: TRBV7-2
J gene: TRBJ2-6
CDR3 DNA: TGTGCCAGCAGCTCAGGAGGCGGGGCCAACGTCCTGACTTTC
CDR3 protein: CASSSGGGANVLTF

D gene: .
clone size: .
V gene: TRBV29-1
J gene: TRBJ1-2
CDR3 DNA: TGCAGCGTTGCCTACAGCACTGGTGGCTATACCTTC
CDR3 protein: CSVAYSTGGYTF

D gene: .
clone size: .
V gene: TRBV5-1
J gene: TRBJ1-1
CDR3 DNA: TGCGCCAGCAGCTTGGAGGGCATGGGACAACCAGCTTTCTTT
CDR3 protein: CASSLEGMGQPAFF

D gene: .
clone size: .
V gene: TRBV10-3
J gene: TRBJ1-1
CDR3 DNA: TGTGCCATCAGCCGGGAACCCGCAAGTGGCACTGAAGCTTTCTTT
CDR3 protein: CAISREPASGTEAFF

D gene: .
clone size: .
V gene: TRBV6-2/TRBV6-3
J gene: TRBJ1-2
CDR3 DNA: TGTGCCAGCAGTTACAGGGGAGGCTATGGCTACACCTTC
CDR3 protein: CASSYRGGYGYTF

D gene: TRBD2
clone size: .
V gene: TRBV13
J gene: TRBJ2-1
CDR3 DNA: TGTGCCAGCAGCTTACGGGGGGTCAATGAGCAGTTCTTC
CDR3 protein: CASSLRGVNEQFF

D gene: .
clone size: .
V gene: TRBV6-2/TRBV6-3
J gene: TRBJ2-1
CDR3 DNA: TGTGCCAGCAGTTATGGAGGTATTTATGAGCAGTTCTTC
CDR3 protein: CASSYGGIYEQFF

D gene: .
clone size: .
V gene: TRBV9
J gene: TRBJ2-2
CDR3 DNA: TGTGCCAGCAGCGTAGGACAGCCCGGGGAGCTGTTTTTT
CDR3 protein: CASSVGQPGELFF

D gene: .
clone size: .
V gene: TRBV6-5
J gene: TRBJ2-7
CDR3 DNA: TGTGCCAGCAGTTACTCGGGGCAGGGAGTCTACGAGCAGTACTTC
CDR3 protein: CASSYSGQGVYEQYF

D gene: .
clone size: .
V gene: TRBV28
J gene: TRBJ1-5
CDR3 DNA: TGTGCCAGCAGTTTATTCGCATGGCAGGGGAAAGGCAATCAGCCCCAGCATTTT
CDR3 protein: CASSLFAWQGKGNQPQHF

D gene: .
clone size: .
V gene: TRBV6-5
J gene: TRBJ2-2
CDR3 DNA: TGTGCCAGCAGTTTTCGGAACACCGGGGAGCTGTTTTTT
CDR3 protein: CASSFRNTGELFF

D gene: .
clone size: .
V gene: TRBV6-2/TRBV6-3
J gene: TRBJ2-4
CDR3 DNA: TGTGCCAGCAGTTTCTTACAGGGCGGATCTGCCAAAAACATTCAGTACTTC
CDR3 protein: CASSFLQGGSAKNIQYF

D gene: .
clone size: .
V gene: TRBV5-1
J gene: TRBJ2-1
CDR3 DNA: TGCGCCAGCAGCCAGTCAGTCGAGCAGTTCTTC
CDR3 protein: CASSQSVEQFF

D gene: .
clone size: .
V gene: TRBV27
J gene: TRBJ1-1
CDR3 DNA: TGTGCCAGCAGTTTTTCGGGAAGGACTGAAGCTTTCTTT
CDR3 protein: CASSFSGRTEAFF

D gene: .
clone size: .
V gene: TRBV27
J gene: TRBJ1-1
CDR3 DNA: TGTGCCAGCAGTGGCCTTAGGGGAACTGAAGCTTTCTTT
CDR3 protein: CASSGLRGTEAFF

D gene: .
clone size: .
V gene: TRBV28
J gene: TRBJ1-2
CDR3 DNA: TGTGCCAGCAGTTCCGTTGAGGGCATGGGGTATGGCTACACCTTC
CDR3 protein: CASSSVEGMGYGYTF

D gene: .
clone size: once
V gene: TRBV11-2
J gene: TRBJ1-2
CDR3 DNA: TGTGCCAGCAGCTTATTACAGGGAGTGGTGGCTGGCTACACCTTC
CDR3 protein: CASSLLQGVVAGYTF

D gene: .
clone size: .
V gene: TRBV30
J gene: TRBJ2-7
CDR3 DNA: TGTGCCTGGAGAAGGGCAGACGGTACCTACGAGCAGTACTTC
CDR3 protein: CAWRRADGTYEQYF

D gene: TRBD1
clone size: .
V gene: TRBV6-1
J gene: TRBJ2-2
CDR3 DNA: TGTGCCAGCAAAACCGGGACAGGGGTCACCGGGGAGCTGTTTTTT
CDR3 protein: CASKTGTGVTGELFF

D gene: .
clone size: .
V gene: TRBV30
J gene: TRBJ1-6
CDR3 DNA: TGTGCCTGGGGTCGGGAGGATTCACCCCTCCACTTT
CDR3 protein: CAWGREDSPLHF

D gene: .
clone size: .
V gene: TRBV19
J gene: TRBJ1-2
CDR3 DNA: TGTGCCAGTAGTATGCCCGGGCCCTATGGCTACACCTTC
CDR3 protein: CASSMPGPYGYTF

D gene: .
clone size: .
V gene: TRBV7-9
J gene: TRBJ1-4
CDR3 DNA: TGTGCCAGCAGCTTAGGAGGCGGCAGGGATGAAAAACTGTTTTTT
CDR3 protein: CASSLGGGRDEKLFF

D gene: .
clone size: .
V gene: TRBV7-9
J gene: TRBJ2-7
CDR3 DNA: TGTGCCAGCAGCCCTAGGGCCGTTGCAGGGTTGGAGTACGAGCAGTACTTC
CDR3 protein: CASSPRAVAGLEYEQYF

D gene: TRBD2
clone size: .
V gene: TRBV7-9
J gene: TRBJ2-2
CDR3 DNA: TGTGCCAGCAGCTCCGGACTAGCGGGGGAGAACACCGGGGAGCTGTTTTTT
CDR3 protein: CASSSGLAGENTGELFF

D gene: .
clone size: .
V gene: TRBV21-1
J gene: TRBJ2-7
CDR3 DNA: TGTGCCAGCACCACGGGGGGAACCGAGCAGTACTTC
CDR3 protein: CASTTGGTEQYF

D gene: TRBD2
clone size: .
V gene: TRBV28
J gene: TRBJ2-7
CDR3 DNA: TGTGCCAGCAGTTTCGGGCTAGCGGGGGGGGGCTACGAGCAGTACTTC
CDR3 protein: CASSFGLAGGGYEQYF

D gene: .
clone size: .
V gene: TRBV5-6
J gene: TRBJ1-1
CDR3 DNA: TGTGCCAGCAGCGTGGGGGCGTACACTGAAGCTTTCTTT
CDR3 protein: CASSVGAYTEAFF

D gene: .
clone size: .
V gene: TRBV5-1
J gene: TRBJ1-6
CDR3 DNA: TGCGCCAGCAGCTTGGCCGTGAATTCACCCCTCCACTTT
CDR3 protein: CASSLAVNSPLHF

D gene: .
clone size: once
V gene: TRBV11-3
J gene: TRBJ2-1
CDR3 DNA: TGTGCCAGCAGCTCCCTCAGTAGTCCTGAGCAGTTCTTC
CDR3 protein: CASSSLSSPEQFF

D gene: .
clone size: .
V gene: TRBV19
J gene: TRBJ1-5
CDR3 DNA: TGTGCCAGTAGTATGGGGACCTTGGGACAGCCCCAGCATTTT
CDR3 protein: CASSMGTLGQPQHF